Listed here are 22 T cell receptor beta chains from one sample, sequenced in a study of human T cells and chemical hapten exposure. Each CDR3 protein is one row after TCRdb ran MiXCR on the RACE reads. The sample yields 100,000 to 150,000 distinct CDR3 sequences, approximately 9.1% seen once. Time point reported: healthy volunteer bleed at 2 weeks. Unfractionated whole blood yielded the extracted total RNA. Sequenced sample: whole blood. These receptors were obtained from a male donor in good health. Some clones in this sample may be carry-over from other donors' samples.

In its sample, this clonotype was seen many times. V is TRBV11-2 and J is TRBJ2-1; 12 nucleotides line up with TRBD2. Germline V CDR1 and CDR2: SGHAT, FQNNGV. CDR3 length equals 16 residues. V shed 5 bases and J 7 bases; nucleotides not matched to a gene: 9. The CDR3 DNA reads as TGTGCCAGCAGCCGTACTAGCGGGGGGCCCTTTAATGAGCAGTTCTTC. Translated, it gives CASSRTSGGPFNEQFF.

This clonotype was found many times. The genes are TRBV2 and TRBJ1-2, with TRBD1 matching 9 bases. The length of the CDR3 is 15 residues. V shed 7 bases and J 5 bases; nucleotides not matched to a gene: 11. Germline loops: CDR1 SNHLY, CDR2 FYNNEI. CDR3 coding DNA: TGTGCCAGCACCGGGGACAGGGCGGCCACTTATGGCTACACCTTC. Protein: CASTGDRAATYGYTF. The complete variable domain, with remaining parts taken from reference TRBV2 and TRBJ1-2, reads EPEVTQTPSHQVTQMGQEVILRCVPISNHLYFYWYRQILGQKVEFLVSFYNNEISEKSEIFDDQFSVERPDGSNFTLKIRSTKLEDSAMYFCASTGDRAATYGYTFGSGTRLTVV.

The gene calls are TRBV2 and TRBJ2-7; D unresolved. In germline, CDR1 is SNHLY, CDR2 FYNNEI. Trimming cost V 0 bases and J 2 bases, with 8 bases left between them. CDR3 size: 14 residues. The CDR3: CASSEALAAYEQYF. Written as DNA, the CDR3 is TGTGCCAGCAGTGAAGCTTTGGCAGCCTACGAGCAGTACTTC.

V is TRBV5-4 and J is TRBJ2-1; D unclear. The CDR3 loop spans 14 amino acids. CDR1 and CDR2 from the germline V gene are SGHNT and YYREEE (reference sequence). Trimming took 0 bases from V and 8 from J, leaving 12 bases between them. CDR3: CASSLEVGSDEQFF. The CDR3 DNA is TGTGCCAGCAGCTTGGAGGTGGGATCCGATGAGCAGTTCTTC.

The sample holds many counts of this clonotype. The chain uses TRBV12-3 or TRBV12-4 and TRBJ2-7, with TRBD1 identical over 7 bases. J was trimmed by 4 bases and V by 2 bases; bases with no gene match: 5. The CDR3 is 14 residues long. The CDR3 bases are TGTGCCAGCAGTTTAAGGGGACAGAATTACGAGCAGTACTTC. As protein: CASSLRGQNYEQYF.

The gene calls are TRBV7-9 and TRBJ2-7; D unresolved. V shed 3 bases and J shed 0 bases, with 6 bases lying between them. The CDR3 length is 13 residues. Germline-derived CDR1 and CDR2 are SEHNR and FQNEAQ (reference sequence). The CDR3 nucleotides read TGTGCCAGCAGCTTCCGGACCTCCTACGAGCAGTACTTC. Its protein is CASSFRTSYEQYF.

In its sample, this clonotype was seen a few times. The J gene is TRBJ2-7, the V gene TRBV6-5, with TRBD2 identical over 10 bases. V lost 2 bases and J lost 3; bases outside the gene matches: 4. The CDR3 has 15 residues. Per the germline V gene, CDR1 is MNHEY and CDR2 is SVGAGI. The CDR3 loop is CASSYGTSVLYEQYF. The CDR3 region has the DNA TGTGCCAGCAGTTACGGGACTAGCGTTCTCTACGAGCAGTACTTC.

At least ten counts were recorded for this clonotype. CDR3 sequence: CASSHGQERGINSPLHF. In DNA form, the CDR3 reads TGTGCCAGCAGTCACGGACAGGAAAGGGGCATCAATTCACCCCTCCACTTT. J is TRBJ1-6 and V is TRBV5-4, with 7 bases identical to TRBD1. Germline trimming cut 5 bases from V and 7 bases from J; bases unmatched to any gene: 15. CDR3 size: 17 residues. CDR1 SGHNT and CDR2 YYREEE come from the germline V gene (reference sequence).

This clonotype was detected only a few times. This chain links TRBV29-1 with TRBJ2-7; D is tentatively TRBD1 or TRBD2 (5 bases each). V lost 7 bases to trimming and J lost 1 base, with 11 bases between them. CDR1 and CDR2 from the germline V gene are SQVTM and ANQGSEA. CDR3 length equals 12 residues. CDR3 protein: CSARDGSYEQYF. Written as DNA, the CDR3 is TGCAGCGCACGGGACGGATCCTACGAGCAGTACTTC.

This clonotype was detected many times. The chain is built from TRBV7-2 and TRBJ2-3, with 7 bases identical to TRBD1. V was clipped by 1 base and J by 6 bases; unmatched bases: 10. This CDR3 has 16 amino acids. Germline V CDR1 and CDR2: SGHTA, FQGNSA. As DNA, the CDR3 is TGTGCCAGCAGCTTAGAGTTGGCAGGGGGACGGGATACGCAGTATTTT. Its translation is CASSLELAGGRDTQYF. The full variable domain, with the rest looked up from reference TRBV7-2 and TRBJ2-3, is GAGVSQSPSNKVTEKGKDVELRCDPISGHTALYWYRQSLGQGLEFLIYFQGNSAPDKSGLPSDRFSAERTGGSVSTLTIQRTQQEDSAVYLCASSLELAGGRDTQYFGPGTRLTVL.

This clonotype was observed a few times. V gene TRBV6-2 or TRBV6-3 combines with J gene TRBJ2-7; 8 nucleotides match TRBD2. The V and J ends lost 5 bases and 3 bases, in that order; junction bases with no gene match: 9. Germline V CDR1 and CDR2: MNHEY, SVGEGT. CDR3 length: 15 residues. CDR3 coding DNA: TGTGCCAGCAGTGTTAGTAGCGGGGAGATCTACGAGCAGTACTTC. This gives the protein CASSVSSGEIYEQYF.

In its sample, this clonotype was seen many times. V gene TRBV13 combines with J gene TRBJ2-3; a weak D match, TRBD2 (6 bases). Looked up from germline, CDR1 is PRHDT and CDR2 is FYEKMQ (reference sequence). The CDR3 loop spans 15 amino acids. With 6 bases removed from V and 1 base from J, the gap between germline ends came to 14 bases. This chain's CDR3 is CASRQISGGTDTQYF. DNA for the CDR3: TGTGCCAGCAGACAAATTAGCGGCGGCACAGATACGCAGTATTTT.

This clonotype has just a few counts. This chain links TRBV9 with TRBJ2-3; 9 nucleotides align to TRBD1. The CDR3 contains 16 residues. Germline-derived CDR1 and CDR2 are SGDLS and YYNGEE. J was trimmed by 2 bases and V by 2 bases; bases with no gene match: 6. The CDR3 DNA reads TGTGCCAGCAGCGTGACAGGGGGGGGGCCCACAGATACGCAGTATTTT. This sequence encodes CASSVTGGGPTDTQYF.

This clonotype appeared a few times. The V gene is TRBV20-1, the J gene TRBJ2-7; TRBD1 matches 7 bases. The length of the CDR3 is 17 residues. Germline trimming cut 4 bases from V and 3 bases from J; bases unmatched to any gene: 18. Per germline, CDR1 DFQATT and CDR2 SNEGSKA (reference sequence). CDR3 amino acids: CSAIRSGQDDRDYEQYF. DNA for the CDR3: TGCAGTGCTATTAGGTCAGGACAAGACGACAGGGACTACGAGCAGTACTTC.

In this sample, this clonotype turned up many times. The chain has TRBV13 and TRBJ2-5; D might be TRBD1 (6 bases). This CDR3 is built from 13 residues. V was cut by 5 bases and J by 4 bases, with 11 bases left in between. From germline, CDR1 is PRHDT and CDR2 FYEKMQ (reference sequence). DNA of the CDR3: TGTGCCAGCAGCACCGGGACACCAGAGACCCAGTACTTC. Protein product: CASSTGTPETQYF.

The chain is built from TRBV7-6 and TRBJ2-3; 12 nucleotides agree with TRBD2. This CDR3 has 16 amino acids. Germline-derived CDR1 and CDR2 are SGHVS and FNYEAQ. The J segment lost 4 bases and the V segment lost 4 bases, leaving 6 bases of the junction unmatched. DNA of the CDR3: TGTGCCAGCAGCTCCCCTAGCGGGGGGGTAGCAGATACGCAGTATTTT. Translation gives CASSSPSGGVADTQYF.

J is TRBJ2-4 and V is TRBV5-6; TRBD1 agrees at 8 bases. The J segment lost 8 bases and the V segment lost 9 bases, leaving 10 bases of the junction unmatched. Per the germline V gene, CDR1 is SGHDT and CDR2 is YYEEEE. The CDR3 covers 13 residues. CDR3 protein: CANSSDRADIQYF. The CDR3 bases are TGTGCCAACAGTTCGGACAGGGCGGACATTCAGTACTTC.

The chain uses TRBV6-5 and TRBJ1-1, with TRBD1 matching 8 bases. Germline V gives CDR1 MNHEY, CDR2 SVGAGI. The CDR3 has 15 residues. Germline trimming cut 5 bases from V and 5 bases from J; bases unmatched to any gene: 10. The CDR3 loop is CASSGIDRGQTEAFF. The DNA of the CDR3 is TGTGCCAGCAGTGGCATTGACAGGGGTCAGACTGAAGCTTTCTTT.

Only a few counts were recorded for this clonotype. V usage is TRBV29-1 and J usage is TRBJ2-3; D might be TRBD2 (7 bases). V lost 0 bases and J lost 0, with 10 bases in between. CDR1 and CDR2 from the germline V gene are SQVTM and ANQGSEA. This CDR3 has 15 amino acids. CDR3 coding DNA: TGCAGCGTTGAAGAGGGGGGGCCCAGCACAGATACGCAGTATTTT. Translation gives CSVEEGGPSTDTQYF.

This chain uses TRBV2 with TRBJ1-3, with TRBD1 matching 7 bases. CDR3 length: 14 amino acids. Germline V gives CDR1 SNHLY, CDR2 FYNNEI. V lost 6 bases to trimming and J lost 4 bases; unmatched junction nucleotides: 6. As DNA, the CDR3 is TGTGCCAGCAGGGAACAGGGGTCCGGAAACACCATATATTTT. Protein sequence: CASREQGSGNTIYF.

The chain recombines TRBV11-1 with TRBJ2-2, with D tentatively TRBD2 (6 bases). CDR1 is SGHAT and CDR2 is FQDESV in the germline V gene (reference sequence). Trimming shortened V by 3 bases and J by 6 bases, and 11 bases separated the two germline ends. The CDR3 contains 14 residues. In DNA, the CDR3 is TGTGCCAGCAGCTTGATGTCTAGCGCCGGGGAGCTGTTTTTT. This sequence encodes CASSLMSSAGELFF.

V usage is TRBV4-3 and J usage is TRBJ2-6; D is tentatively TRBD1 or TRBD2 (6 bases each). Germline loops: CDR1 LGHNA, CDR2 YSLEER. This CDR3 is 18 amino acids long. Trimming shortened V by 0 bases and J by 2 bases, and 14 bases separated the two germline ends. CDR3 amino acids: CASSQDMGGRAGANVLTF. CDR3 in DNA: TGCGCCAGCAGCCAAGACATGGGGGGCCGCGCTGGGGCCAACGTCCTGACTTTC.